This T cell receptor (beta chain) stems from a study of OX40 agonist ivuxolimab in advanced cancers. Study background: Partial responses occurred in three patients (one hepatocellular carcinoma, two cutaneous melanoma).

The data were produced by immunoSEQ multiplex PCR, yet TCRdb's version contains in-frame clones alone and is incomplete. This sample carries approximately 58,000 clones, approximately 81% of them seen once, and the ten largest clones take 3%. Patients were ineligible given autoimmune disease history or systemic immunosuppression. The germline V gene has CDR1 SGHVS and CDR2 FNYEAQ. V shed 5 bases and J 3 bases; nucleotides not matched to a gene: 6. This CDR3 has 14 amino acids. V is TRBV7-6 and J is TRBJ2-7, with TRBD1 matching over 8 bases. This TCR was sampled from an adult with an advanced solid tumor such as melanoma, head and neck, liver or kidney cancer. Source: CD4+ or CD8+ T cells sorted from blood, taken in a trial of the OX40 agonist ivuxolimab. The chain's CDR3 is CASSQKQGDYEQYF. In DNA, the CDR3 is TGTGCCAGCAGCCAAAAACAGGGGGACTACGAGCAGTACTTC. Full variable domain (outside the CDR3, taken from reference TRBV7-6 and TRBJ2-7): GAGVSQSPRYKVTKRGQDVALRCDPISGHVSLYWYRQALGQGPEFLTYFNYEAQQDKSGLPNDRFSAERPEGSISTLTIQRTEQRDSAMYRCASSQKQGDYEQYFGPGTRLTVT.